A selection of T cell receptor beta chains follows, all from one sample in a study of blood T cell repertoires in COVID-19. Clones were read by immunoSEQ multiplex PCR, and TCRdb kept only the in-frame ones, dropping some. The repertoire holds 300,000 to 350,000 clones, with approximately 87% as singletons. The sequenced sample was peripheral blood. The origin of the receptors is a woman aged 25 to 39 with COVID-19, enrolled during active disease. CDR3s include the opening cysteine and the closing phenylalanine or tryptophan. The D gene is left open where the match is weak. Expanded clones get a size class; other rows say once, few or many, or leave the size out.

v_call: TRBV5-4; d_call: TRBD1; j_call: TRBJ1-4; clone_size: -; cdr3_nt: TGTGCCAGCAAACAGGGGACAGGGACTAATGAAAAACTGTTTTTT; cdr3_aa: CASKQGTGTNEKLFF
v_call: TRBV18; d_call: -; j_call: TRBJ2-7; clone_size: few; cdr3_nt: TGTGCCAGCTCACCATCTAGTAGGTACGAGCAGTACTTC; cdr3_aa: CASSPSSRYEQYF
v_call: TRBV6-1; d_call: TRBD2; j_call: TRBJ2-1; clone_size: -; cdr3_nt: TGTGCCAGCAGTGAAGTCATTAGCGGGAGGAAGCACAATGAGCAGTTCTTC; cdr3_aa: CASSEVISGRKHNEQFF
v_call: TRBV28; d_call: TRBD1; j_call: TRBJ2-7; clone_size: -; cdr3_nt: TGTGCCAGCAGCCCCGGGACAGGGATTCGGTACGAGCAGTACTTC; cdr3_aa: CASSPGTGIRYEQYF
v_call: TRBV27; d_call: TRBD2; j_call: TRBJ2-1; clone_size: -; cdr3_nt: TGTGCCAGCACGGGAAGCGGGGTACACAATGAGCAGTTCTTC; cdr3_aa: CASTGSGVHNEQFF
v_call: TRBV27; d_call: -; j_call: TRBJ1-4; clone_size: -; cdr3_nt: TGTGCCAGCAGTCCCCTCGACAGTGGTCGTCAAAAACTGTTTTTT; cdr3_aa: CASSPLDSGRQKLFF
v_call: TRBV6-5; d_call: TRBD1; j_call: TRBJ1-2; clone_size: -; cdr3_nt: TGTGCCAGCAGTTACTCTCGCAGGGGGCAGGATGGCTACACCTTC; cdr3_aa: CASSYSRRGQDGYTF
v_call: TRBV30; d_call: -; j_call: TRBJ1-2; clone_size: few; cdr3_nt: TGTGCCTGGAGCCCCGAGGGGGGGCGTCGGGATGGCTACACCTTC; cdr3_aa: CAWSPEGGRRDGYTF
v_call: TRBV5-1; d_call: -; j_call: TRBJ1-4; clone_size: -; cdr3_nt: TGCGCCAGCAGCCCTACAGAGCCAACTAATGAAAAACTGTTTTTT; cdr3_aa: CASSPTEPTNEKLFF
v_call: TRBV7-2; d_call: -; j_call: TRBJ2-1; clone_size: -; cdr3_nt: TGTGCCAGCAGCCCGGGGGGCAGCGGGAAGGAGCAGTTCTTC; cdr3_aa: CASSPGGSGKEQFF
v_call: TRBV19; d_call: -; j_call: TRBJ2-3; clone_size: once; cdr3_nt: TGTGCGTCACGAACCCCAAGCGGGGATACGCAGTATTTT; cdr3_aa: CASRTPSGDTQYF
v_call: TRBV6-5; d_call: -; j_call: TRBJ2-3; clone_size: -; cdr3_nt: TGTGCCGTTAAGGACTACACCACAGATACGCAGTATTTT; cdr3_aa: CAVKDYTTDTQYF
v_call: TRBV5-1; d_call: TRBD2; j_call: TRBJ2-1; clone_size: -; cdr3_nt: TGCGCCAGCAGCTACGGGACTAGCGGGACCAATGAGCAGTTCTTC; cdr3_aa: CASSYGTSGTNEQFF
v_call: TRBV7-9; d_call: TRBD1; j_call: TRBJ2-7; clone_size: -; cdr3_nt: TGTGCCAGCAGCTTAGCTCAGGGACAGTCTTACGAGCAGTACTTC; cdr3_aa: CASSLAQGQSYEQYF
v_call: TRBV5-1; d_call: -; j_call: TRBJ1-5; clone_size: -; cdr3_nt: TGCGCCAGCAGCTTGGATAGTCCTAGCAATCAGCCCCAGCATTTT; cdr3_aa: CASSLDSPSNQPQHF
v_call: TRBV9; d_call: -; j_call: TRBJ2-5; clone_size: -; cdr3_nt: TGTGCCAGCAGCCGGGGTGGATTGGAGACCCAGTACTTC; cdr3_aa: CASSRGGLETQYF
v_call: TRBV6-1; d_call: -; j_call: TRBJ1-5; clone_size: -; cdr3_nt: TGTGCCAGCAGTGAATATTTCGGGGGAGGACAGCCCCAGCATTTT; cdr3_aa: CASSEYFGGGQPQHF
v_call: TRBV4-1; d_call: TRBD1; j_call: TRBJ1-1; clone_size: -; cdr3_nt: TGCGCCAGCAGCCCACTCATACTACAGGGGGGGAACACTGAAGCTTTCTTT; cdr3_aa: CASSPLILQGGNTEAFF
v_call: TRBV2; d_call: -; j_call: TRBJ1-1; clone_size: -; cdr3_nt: TGTGCCAGCAGTAACAGGGTGAACACTGAAGCTTTCTTT; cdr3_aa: CASSNRVNTEAFF
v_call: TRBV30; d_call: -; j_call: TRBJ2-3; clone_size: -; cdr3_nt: TGTGCCTGGAGAGACCGACTAAGCACAGATACGCAGTATTTT; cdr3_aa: CAWRDRLSTDTQYF
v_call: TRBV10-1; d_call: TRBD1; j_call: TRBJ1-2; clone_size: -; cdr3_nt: TGCGCCAGCAGGGGGAGGATTGGGAAAGACAGGGGGAATGGCTACACCTTC; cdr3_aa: CASRGRIGKDRGNGYTF
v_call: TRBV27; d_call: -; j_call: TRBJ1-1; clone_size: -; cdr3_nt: TGTGCCAGCAGTTGGACTCTCAAGAACACTGAAGCTTTCTTT; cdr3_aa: CASSWTLKNTEAFF
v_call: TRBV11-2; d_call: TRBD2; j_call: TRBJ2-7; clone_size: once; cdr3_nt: TGTGCCAGCAGCTCGCAGGGACTAGCGGGAGGGAACGAGCAGTACTTC; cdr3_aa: CASSSQGLAGGNEQYF